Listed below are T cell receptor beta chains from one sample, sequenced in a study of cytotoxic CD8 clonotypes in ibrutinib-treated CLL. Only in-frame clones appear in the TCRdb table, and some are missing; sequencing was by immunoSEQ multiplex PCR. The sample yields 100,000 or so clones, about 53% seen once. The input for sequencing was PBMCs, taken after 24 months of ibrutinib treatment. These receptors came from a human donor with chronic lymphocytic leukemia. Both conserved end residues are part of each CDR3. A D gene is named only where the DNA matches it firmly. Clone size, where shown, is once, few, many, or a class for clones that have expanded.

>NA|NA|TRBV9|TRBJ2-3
TGTGCCAGCAGCGCCGGCCCCGGGGGAGATACGCAGTATTTT
CASSAGPGGDTQYF
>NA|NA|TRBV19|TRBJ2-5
TGTGCCAGTAGTCAAGGGACATCCCAAGAGACCCAGTACTTC
CASSQGTSQETQYF
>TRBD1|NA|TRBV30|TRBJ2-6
TGTGCCTGGAGGGAACAGGGGTGGGATGGGGCCAACGTCCTGACTTTC
CAWREQGWDGANVLTF
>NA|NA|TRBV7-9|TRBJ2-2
TGTGCCAGCAGCATAGACTTAAACACCGGGGAGCTGTTTTTT
CASSIDLNTGELFF
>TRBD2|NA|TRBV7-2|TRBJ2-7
TGTGCCAGCAGCTTAGATCTAGCGGGGGGAAGCGAGCAGTACTTC
CASSLDLAGGSEQYF
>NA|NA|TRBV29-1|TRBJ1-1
TGCAGCGTCGGGAACACTGAAGCTTTCTTT
CSVGNTEAFF
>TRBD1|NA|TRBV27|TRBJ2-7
TGTGCCACCCCAGGGGGCTCCTACGAGCAGTACTTC
CATPGGSYEQYF
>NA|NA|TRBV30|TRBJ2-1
TGTGCCTGGAGTGTAAAGGTGATCAATGAGCAGTTCTTC
CAWSVKVINEQFF
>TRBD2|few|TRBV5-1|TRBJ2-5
TGCGCCAGCAGTCGTAGCGGGGGACAAGAGACCCAGTACTTC
CASSRSGGQETQYF
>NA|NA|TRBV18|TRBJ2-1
TGTGCCAGCTCACCCGGAAAGGGACCCTACAATGAGCAGTTCTTC
CASSPGKGPYNEQFF
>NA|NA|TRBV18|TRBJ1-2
TGTGCCAGCTCACCAGGGTATGGCTACACCTTC
CASSPGYGYTF
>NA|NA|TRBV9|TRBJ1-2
TGTGCCAGCAGCGCTCAGGGAATTGTTTTCCTGGACTATGGCTACACCTTC
CASSAQGIVFLDYGYTF
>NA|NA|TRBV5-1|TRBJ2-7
TGCGCCAGCAGCTTGGTGGTGGGGGCCACGGTTATTTACGAGCAGTACTTC
CASSLVVGATVIYEQYF
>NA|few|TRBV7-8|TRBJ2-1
TGTGCCAGCAGCTTAGCCTCCGGAGGTGACGAGCAGTTCTTC
CASSLASGGDEQFF
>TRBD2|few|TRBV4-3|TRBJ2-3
TGCGCCAGCAGCCAAGCGGGCGGGACTAAGGTCGCAGATACGCAGTATTTT
CASSQAGGTKVADTQYF
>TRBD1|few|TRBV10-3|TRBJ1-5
TGTGCCATCGGACAGGGTGGGGATAGCAATCAGCCCCAGCATTTT
CAIGQGGDSNQPQHF
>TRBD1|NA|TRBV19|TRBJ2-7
TGTGCCAGTCGTCCCGGGACAGGGACCTACGAGCAGTACTTC
CASRPGTGTYEQYF
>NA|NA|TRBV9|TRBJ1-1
TGTGCCAGCAGCGTAACTCTAGACACTGAAGCTTTCTTT
CASSVTLDTEAFF
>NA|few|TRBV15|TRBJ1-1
TGTGCCACCAGCAGAGATATGGGAGGGGGCACTGAAGCTTTCTTT
CATSRDMGGGTEAFF
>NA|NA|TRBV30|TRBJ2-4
TGTGCCCAAGCCGGGAGTAAAAACATTCAGTACTTC
CAQAGSKNIQYF
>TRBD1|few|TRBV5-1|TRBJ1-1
TGCGCCAGCAGCTGGGGGACAGACAGGAACACTGAAGCTTTCTTT
CASSWGTDRNTEAFF
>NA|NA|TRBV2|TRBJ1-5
TGTGCCAGCAGTGAAGGGCGAGGGAAACCCCAGCATTTT
CASSEGRGKPQHF